This T cell receptor beta chain appears in the sequencing data of a study of blood T cell repertoires in COVID-19. Study at large: Samples representing acute and convalescent COVID-19 were sourced from the United States, Italy and Spain.

CDR3 length: 16 amino acids. Germline V gives CDR1 KGHSH, CDR2 LQKENI. Trimming pared 2 bases from V and 3 bases from J, leaving 14 bases between. Generated by immunoSEQ multiplex PCR, the TCRdb table keeps only in-frame clones and is missing some. The repertoire holds 100,000 to 150,000 clones, with roughly two thirds as singletons. The TCR comes from a woman between 70 and 85 years old with acute or convalescent COVID-19. Sequenced sample: peripheral blood. The J gene is TRBJ1-5, the V gene TRBV18, with TRBD1 as a possible D gene (6 bases). CDR3 bases: TGTGCCAGCTCACCAAACGGACAGACACCCAATCAGCCCCAGCATTTT. It codes for CASSPNGQTPNQPQHF. Based on the CDR3 plus reference TRBV18 and TRBJ1-5, the full variable domain is NAGVMQNPRHLVRRRGQEARLRCSPMKGHSHVYWYRQLPEEGLKFMVYLQKENIIDESGMPKERFSAEFPKEGPSILRIQQVVRGDSAAYFCASSPNGQTPNQPQHFGDGTRLSIL.